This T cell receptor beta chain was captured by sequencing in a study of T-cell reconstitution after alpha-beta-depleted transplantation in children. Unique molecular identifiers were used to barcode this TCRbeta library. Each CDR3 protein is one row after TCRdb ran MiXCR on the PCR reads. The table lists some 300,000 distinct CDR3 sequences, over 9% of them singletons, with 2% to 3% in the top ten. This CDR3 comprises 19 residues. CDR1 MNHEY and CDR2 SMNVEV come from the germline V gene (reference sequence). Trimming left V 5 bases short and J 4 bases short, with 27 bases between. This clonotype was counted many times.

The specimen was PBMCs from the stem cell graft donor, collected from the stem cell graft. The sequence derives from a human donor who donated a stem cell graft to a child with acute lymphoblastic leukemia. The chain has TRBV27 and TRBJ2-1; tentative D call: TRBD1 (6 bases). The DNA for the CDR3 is TGTGCCAGCAGTCCGGGACACCTCGTCTTGGGAAAACAGTACAATGAGCAGTTCTTC. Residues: CASSPGHLVLGKQYNEQFF.